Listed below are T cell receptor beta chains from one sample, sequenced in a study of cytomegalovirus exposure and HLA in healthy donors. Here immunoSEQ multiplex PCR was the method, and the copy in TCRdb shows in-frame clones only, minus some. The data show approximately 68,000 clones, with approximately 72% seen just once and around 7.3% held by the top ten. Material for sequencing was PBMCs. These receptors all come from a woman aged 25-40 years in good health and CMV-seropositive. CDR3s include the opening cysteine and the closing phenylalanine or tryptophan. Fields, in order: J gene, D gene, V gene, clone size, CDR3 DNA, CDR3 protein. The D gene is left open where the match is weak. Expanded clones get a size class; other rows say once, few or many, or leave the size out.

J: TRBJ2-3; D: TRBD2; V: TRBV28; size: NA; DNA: TGTGCCAGCAGTTTAACGCCTAGCGGGAGCACAGATACGCAGTATTTT; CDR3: CASSLTPSGSTDTQYF
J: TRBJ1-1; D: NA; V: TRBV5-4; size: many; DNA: TGTGCCAGCAGCTCGGCGAGACAGGACTTGAACACTGAAGCTTTCTTT; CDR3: CASSSARQDLNTEAFF
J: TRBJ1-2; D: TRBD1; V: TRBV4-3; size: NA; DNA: TGCGCCAGCAGCCACTCAAGGGCCGGGACAGGGGGCGCTGAGGGCTACACCTTC; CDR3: CASSHSRAGTGGAEGYTF
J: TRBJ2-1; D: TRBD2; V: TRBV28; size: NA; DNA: TGTGCCAGCCTTAACCTCCGGCTAGCGGGATACAATGAGCAGTTCTTC; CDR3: CASLNLRLAGYNEQFF
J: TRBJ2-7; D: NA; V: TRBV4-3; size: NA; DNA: TGCGCCAGCAGCCGACTAGGGGCCTACGAGCAGTACTTC; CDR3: CASSRLGAYEQYF
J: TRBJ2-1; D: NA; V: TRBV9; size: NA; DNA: TGTGCCAGCAGCCCCCGGTGGGGCGGGGATGAGCAGTTCTTC; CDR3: CASSPRWGGDEQFF
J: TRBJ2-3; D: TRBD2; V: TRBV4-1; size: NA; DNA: TGCGCCAGCAGCCACGCCCAACTAGCGGGCCAAGATACGCAGTATTTT; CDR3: CASSHAQLAGQDTQYF
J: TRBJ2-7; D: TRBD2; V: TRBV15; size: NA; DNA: TGTGCCACCAGCAGGCAAGCCGGGACGGGAGGCTACGAGCAGTACTTC; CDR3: CATSRQAGTGGYEQYF
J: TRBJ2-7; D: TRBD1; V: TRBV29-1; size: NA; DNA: TGCAGCGTACCGGGACAGGGCTTCCCCTACGAGCAGTACTTC; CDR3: CSVPGQGFPYEQYF
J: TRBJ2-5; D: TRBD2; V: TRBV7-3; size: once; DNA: TGTGCCAGCAGCCCCCAGGGAGGGTTAGAGACCCAGTACTTC; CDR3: CASSPQGGLETQYF
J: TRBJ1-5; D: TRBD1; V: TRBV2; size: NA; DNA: TGTGCCAGCAGTGACAAACTGAGGAGACAGGGGGCCGGCAATCAGCCCCAGCATTTT; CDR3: CASSDKLRRQGAGNQPQHF
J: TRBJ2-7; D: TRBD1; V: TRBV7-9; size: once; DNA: TGTGCCAGCAGCTTATTCGCGGACAGGAGCTCCTACGAGCAGTACTTC; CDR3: CASSLFADRSSYEQYF
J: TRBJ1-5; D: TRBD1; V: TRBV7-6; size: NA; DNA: TGTGCCAGCAGCCGGCTGGGACAGGGGGCTAGTAGCAATCAGCCCCAGCATTTT; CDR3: CASSRLGQGASSNQPQHF
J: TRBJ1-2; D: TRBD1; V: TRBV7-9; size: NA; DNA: TGTGCCAGCAGCCATGGGACAGGGGGCTATGGCTACACCTTC; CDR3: CASSHGTGGYGYTF
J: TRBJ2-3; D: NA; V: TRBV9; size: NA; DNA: TGTGCCAGCAGCACGACAGGAAGAAGCACAGATACGCAGTATTTT; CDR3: CASSTTGRSTDTQYF
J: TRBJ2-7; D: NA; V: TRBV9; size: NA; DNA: TGTGCCAGCAGCGCCGGCGGGCACTACGAGCAGTACTTC; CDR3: CASSAGGHYEQYF
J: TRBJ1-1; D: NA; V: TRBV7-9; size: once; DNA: TGTGCCAGCAGCGGCAGGGGTGGAGCGGGGACTGAAGCTTTCTTT; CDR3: CASSGRGGAGTEAFF
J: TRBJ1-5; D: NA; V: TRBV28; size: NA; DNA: TGTGCCAGCAGTTTAGATCGGTTCGATCAGCCCCAGCATTTT; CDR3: CASSLDRFDQPQHF
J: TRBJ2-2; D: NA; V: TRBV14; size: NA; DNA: TGTGCCAGCAGCCTAAAGCGTAGCACCGGGGAGCTGTTTTTT; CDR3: CASSLKRSTGELFF
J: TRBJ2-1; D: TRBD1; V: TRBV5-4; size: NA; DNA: TGTGCCAGCAGCAGGGACAGGCAGTCGAGCTCCTACAATGAGCAGTTCTTC; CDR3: CASSRDRQSSSYNEQFF
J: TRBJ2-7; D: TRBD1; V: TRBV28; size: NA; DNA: TGTGCCAGCAGTCCGGGACAGGGTGAATACGAGCAGTACTTC; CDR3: CASSPGQGEYEQYF
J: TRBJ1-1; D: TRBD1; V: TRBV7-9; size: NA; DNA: TGTGCCAGCAGCTTAGGGGGGACAGGGGACACTGAAGCTTTCTTT; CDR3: CASSLGGTGDTEAFF
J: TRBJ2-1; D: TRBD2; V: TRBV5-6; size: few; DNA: TGTGCCAGCAGCTCGGCGGGACTAGCGGGACCGAGTTCCTACAATGAGCAGTTCTTC; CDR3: CASSSAGLAGPSSYNEQFF
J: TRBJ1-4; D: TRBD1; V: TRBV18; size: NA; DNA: TGTGCCAGCTCACCACGACAGGGAAGGACTGAAGGGCAGTTTTTT; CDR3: CASSPRQGRTEGQFF
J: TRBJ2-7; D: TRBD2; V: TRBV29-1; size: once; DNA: TGCAGCGTTGAGGGGGGAGCGGGAATCGACGAGCAGTACTTC; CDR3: CSVEGGAGIDEQYF
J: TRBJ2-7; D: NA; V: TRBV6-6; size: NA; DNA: TGTGCCAGCAGTTACTCGAGGAGGGACTCCTACGAGCAGTACTTC; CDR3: CASSYSRRDSYEQYF
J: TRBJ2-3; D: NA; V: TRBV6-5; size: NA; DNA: TGTGCCAGTCAGCAGGGGAGCACAGATACGCAGTATTTT; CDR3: CASQQGSTDTQYF
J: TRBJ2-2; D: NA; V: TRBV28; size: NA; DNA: TGTGCCAGCAGTAGACAGGTGAACACCGGGGAGCTGTTTTTT; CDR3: CASSRQVNTGELFF
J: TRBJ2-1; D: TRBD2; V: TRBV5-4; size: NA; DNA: TGTGCCAGCAGCTTCCCTAGCGGGAGCTCCTACAATGAGCAGTTCTTC; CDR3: CASSFPSGSSYNEQFF
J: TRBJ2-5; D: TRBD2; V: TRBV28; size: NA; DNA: TGTGCCAGCAGTTGGTCCACCCCGGGACTAGCGGGAGTAGAGACCCAGTACTTC; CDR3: CASSWSTPGLAGVETQYF
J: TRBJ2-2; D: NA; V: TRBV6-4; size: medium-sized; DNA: TGTGCCAGCAGTGAGGAGGCAGGGGACACCGGGGAGCTGTTTTTT; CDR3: CASSEEAGDTGELFF
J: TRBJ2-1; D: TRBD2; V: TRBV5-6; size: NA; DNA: TGTGCCAGCAGCTTACCGGGAGGGGGAGGTGAGCAGTTCTTC; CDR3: CASSLPGGGGEQFF
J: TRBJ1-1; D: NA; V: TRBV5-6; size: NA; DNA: TGTGCCAGCTTAGGAGGGGTTGGGCCTGAAGCTTTCTTT; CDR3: CASLGGVGPEAFF
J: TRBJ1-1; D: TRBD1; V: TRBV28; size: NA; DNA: TGTGCCAGCAGCTCAGGGACAGGACACACTGAAGCTTTCTTT; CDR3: CASSSGTGHTEAFF
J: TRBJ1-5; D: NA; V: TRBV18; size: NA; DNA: TGTGCCAGCTCAGGAGGATATCAGCCCCAGCATTTT; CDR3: CASSGGYQPQHF
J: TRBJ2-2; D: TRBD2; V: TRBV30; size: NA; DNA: TGTGCCTGGAGTGTAAACCAAGCGGGAGGGGAGCTGTTTTTT; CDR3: CAWSVNQAGGELFF
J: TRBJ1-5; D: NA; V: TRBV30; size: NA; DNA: TGTGCCTGGAGTGGGGGACAAGGCAATCAGCCCCAGCATTTT; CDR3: CAWSGGQGNQPQHF
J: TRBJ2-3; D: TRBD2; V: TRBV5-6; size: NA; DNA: TGTGCCAGCAGCTTGGTACCAGCGGGACTCTTAGCTAGCACAGATACGCAGTATTTT; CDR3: CASSLVPAGLLASTDTQYF
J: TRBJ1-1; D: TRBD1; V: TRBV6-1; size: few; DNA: TGTGCCAGCAGTGAAATACATGGGGCAGGGGGTGGAACTGAAGCTTTCTTT; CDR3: CASSEIHGAGGGTEAFF
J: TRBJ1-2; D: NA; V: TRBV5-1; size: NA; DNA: TGCGCCAGCAGCTTGGATCCGTTCTCTAACTATGGCTACACCTTC; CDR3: CASSLDPFSNYGYTF
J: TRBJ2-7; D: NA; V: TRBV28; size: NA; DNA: TGTGCCAGCAGTCCCCAGCGGGCCCGGTTAGGGTACGAGCAGTACTTC; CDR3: CASSPQRARLGYEQYF
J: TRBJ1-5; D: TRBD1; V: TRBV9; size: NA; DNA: TGTGCCAGCAGCGTTGGACAGGCGGATCAGCCCCAGCATTTT; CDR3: CASSVGQADQPQHF
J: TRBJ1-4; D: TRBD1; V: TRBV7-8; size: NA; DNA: TGTGCCAGCAGCACTTACAGGGGAGGAGAAAAACTGTTTTTT; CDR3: CASSTYRGGEKLFF
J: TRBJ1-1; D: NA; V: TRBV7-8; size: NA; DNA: TGTGCCAGCAGCTCCAGTCGGGACACTGAAGCTTTCTTT; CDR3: CASSSSRDTEAFF
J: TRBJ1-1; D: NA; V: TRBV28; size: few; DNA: TGTGCCAGCAGTCCTGGACGGGGGGTGGACACTGAAGCTTTCTTT; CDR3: CASSPGRGVDTEAFF
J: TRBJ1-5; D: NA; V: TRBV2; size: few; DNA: TGTGCCAGCAGTGAGGACTTAGGCAATCAGCCCCAGCATTTT; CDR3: CASSEDLGNQPQHF
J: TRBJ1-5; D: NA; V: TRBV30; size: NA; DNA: TGTGCCTGGAGTGTAGGGGGGGGTCAGCCCCAGCATTTT; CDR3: CAWSVGGGQPQHF
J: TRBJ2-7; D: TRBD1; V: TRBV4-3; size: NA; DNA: TGCGCCAGCAGCCAAGCCGGGACAGGGTACGAGCAGTGCTTC; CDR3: CASSQAGTGYEQCF
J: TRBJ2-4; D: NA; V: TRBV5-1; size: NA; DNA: TGCGCCAGCAGCTTGGGGAGGGCCGGAAAAAACATTCAGTACTTC; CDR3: CASSLGRAGKNIQYF